Listed below are T cell receptor beta chains from one sample, sequenced in a study of blood T cell repertoires in COVID-19. Sequencing used immunoSEQ multiplex PCR; TCRdb keeps in-frame clones, though not all of them. The data hold about 130,000 clones, with about 85% observed a single time. The sequenced sample was peripheral blood. The origin of the receptors is a woman older than 75 with acute or convalescent COVID-19. Each CDR3 is given with its conserved first and last residue. The D gene is left open where the match is weak. Where a row states a size, it is once, few, many or the class of an expanded clone; other rows omit it.

d_call	clone_size	v_call	j_call	cdr3_aa	cdr3_nt
-	once	TRBV6-5	TRBJ1-2	CASTLQPGPGYGYTF	TGTGCCAGCACACTCCAACCGGGTCCGGGCTATGGCTACACCTTC
TRBD1	few	TRBV7-9	TRBJ1-6	CASSAGQGGNSPLHF	TGTGCCAGCAGCGCCGGACAGGGAGGTAATTCACCCCTCCACTTT
-	-	TRBV6-2/TRBV6-3	TRBJ1-1	CASSYSGASEAFF	TGTGCCAGCAGTTACTCGGGGGCGTCGGAAGCTTTCTTT
TRBD1	-	TRBV27	TRBJ1-3	CASSSTGVPSGNTIYF	TGTGCCAGCAGTTCGACAGGGGTGCCCTCTGGAAACACCATATATTTT
-	-	TRBV27	TRBJ2-2	CASSFERPGELFF	TGTGCCAGCAGTTTCGAGCGGCCCGGGGAGCTGTTTTTT
-	-	TRBV3-1/TRBV3-2	TRBJ1-2	CASSARDPRYGYTF	TGTGCCAGCAGCGCCCGGGATCCCCGCTATGGCTACACCTTC
TRBD1	-	TRBV7-2	TRBJ2-1	CASSPGQIYNEQFF	TGTGCCAGCAGCCCGGGACAGATCTACAATGAGCAGTTCTTC
-	-	TRBV6-5	TRBJ1-1	CASRRPGGETEAFF	TGTGCCAGCAGGCGCCCGGGGGGCGAGACTGAAGCTTTCTTT
-	-	TRBV7-8	TRBJ2-1	CASSYKTGYNEQFF	TGTGCCAGCAGCTACAAAACGGGCTACAATGAGCAGTTCTTC
-	-	TRBV7-9	TRBJ1-2	CASSLSSYARGYTF	TGTGCCAGCAGCTTAAGCAGCTATGCCAGGGGCTACACCTTC
TRBD1	-	TRBV6-5	TRBJ1-6	CASSSGTATSSPLHF	TGTGCCAGCAGCTCCGGGACAGCTACAAGTTCACCCCTCCACTTT
-	-	TRBV3-1/TRBV3-2	TRBJ1-2	CASSNGGRGGYTF	TGTGCCAGCAGCAACGGGGGGCGCGGTGGCTACACCTTC
TRBD1	-	TRBV4-1	TRBJ1-2	CASSQEQGANYGYTF	TGCGCCAGCAGCCAAGAACAGGGGGCTAACTATGGCTACACCTTC
-	-	TRBV9	TRBJ1-2	CASSVGRDTRYGYTF	TGTGCCAGCAGCGTTGGCCGGGACACTCGCTATGGCTACACCTTC
-	-	TRBV5-1	TRBJ1-2	CASSFGQPQYGYTF	TGCGCCAGCAGCTTTGGACAGCCTCAATATGGCTACACCTTC
TRBD1	-	TRBV29-1	TRBJ2-7	CSVEENRGYEQYF	TGCAGCGTTGAAGAAAACAGGGGCTACGAGCAGTACTTC
TRBD1	-	TRBV6-2/TRBV6-3	TRBJ1-1	CASSYLQGARVSEAFF	TGTGCCAGCAGTTACTTACAGGGGGCGCGAGTGTCTGAAGCTTTCTTT
-	-	TRBV5-4	TRBJ1-6	CASSRGGASYNSPLHF	TGTGCCAGCAGCCGCGGGGGGGCCTCCTATAATTCACCCCTCCACTTT
TRBD1	-	TRBV5-1	TRBJ2-1	CASSRQGAYNEQFF	TGCGCCAGCAGCCGGCAGGGGGCCTACAATGAGCAGTTCTTC
-	-	TRBV28	TRBJ1-5	CASSIRENSNQPQHF	TGTGCCAGCAGTATCAGGGAAAACAGCAATCAGCCCCAGCATTTT
-	-	TRBV12-3/TRBV12-4	TRBJ2-3	CASSGTPVREYF	TGTGCCAGCAGCGGGACACCCGTTCGGGAGTATTTT
TRBD1	-	TRBV3-1/TRBV3-2	TRBJ1-4	CASSLGQVAGKLFF	TGTGCCAGCAGCCTGGGACAGGTGGCAGGAAAACTGTTTTTT
TRBD2	-	TRBV7-9	TRBJ2-3	CASSGSGGDTDTQYF	TGTGCCAGCAGCGGTAGCGGGGGGGACACAGATACGCAGTATTTT
TRBD1	-	TRBV7-9	TRBJ1-1	CASSLDRDSPEAFF	TGTGCCAGCAGCTTAGACCGGGACAGCCCTGAAGCTTTCTTT
TRBD1	few	TRBV13	TRBJ2-7	CASSFDRVAYEQYF	TGTGCCAGCAGCTTCGACAGGGTGGCCTACGAGCAGTACTTC
-	-	TRBV6-1	TRBJ1-2	CASSGDGGETNYGYTF	TGTGCCAGCAGTGGGGACGGAGGGGAAACCAACTATGGCTACACCTTC
-	-	TRBV6-1	TRBJ1-6	CASSELILSSYNSPLHF	TGTGCCAGCAGTGAATTAATATTGAGCTCCTATAATTCACCCCTCCACTTT